A single TCR beta chain is shown here with its context. The antigen is undetermined. The data belong to a study of shared clonotypes between healthy human individuals. Selected positively for CCR7 and CD45RO-negative, naive CD8 cells excluded terminally differentiated effector memory CD45RA+ cells. The germline V and J ends were trimmed by 2 bases and 7 bases, with 15 bases remaining between them. Germline loops: CDR1 MNHNS, CDR2 SASEGT. The CDR3 spans 16 residues. For every subset, genomic DNA was evenly distributed across several immunoSEQ plates. Profiling relied on immunoSEQ multiplex PCR, and the TCRdb table lists in-frame clones only, not all of them. The data show millions of clones, approximately 94% seen once. General study points: Limitation of the genetic and exposure-history diversity represented came from the few donors.

The sequencing input was naive CD8+ T cells sorted from blood. The receptor comes from a man younger than 30 in good health. The rearrangement joins TRBV6-1 to TRBJ1-6, with D unresolved. CDR3 sequence: CASSELPGPRNSPLHF. As DNA, the CDR3 is TGTGCCAGCAGTGAACTACCGGGTCCGAGGAATTCACCCCTCCACTTT.